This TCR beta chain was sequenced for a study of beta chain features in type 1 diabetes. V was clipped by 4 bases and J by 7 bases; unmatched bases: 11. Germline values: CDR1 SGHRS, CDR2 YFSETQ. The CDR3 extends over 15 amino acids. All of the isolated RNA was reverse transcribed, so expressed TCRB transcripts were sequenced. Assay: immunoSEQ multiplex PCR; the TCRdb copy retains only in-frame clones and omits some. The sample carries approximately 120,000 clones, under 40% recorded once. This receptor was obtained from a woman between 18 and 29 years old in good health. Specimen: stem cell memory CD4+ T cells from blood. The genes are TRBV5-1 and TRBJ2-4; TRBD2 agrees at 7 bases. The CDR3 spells CASSVVPGGTNIQYF. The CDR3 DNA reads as TGCGCCAGCAGCGTGGTCCCCGGGGGGACCAACATTCAGTACTTC.